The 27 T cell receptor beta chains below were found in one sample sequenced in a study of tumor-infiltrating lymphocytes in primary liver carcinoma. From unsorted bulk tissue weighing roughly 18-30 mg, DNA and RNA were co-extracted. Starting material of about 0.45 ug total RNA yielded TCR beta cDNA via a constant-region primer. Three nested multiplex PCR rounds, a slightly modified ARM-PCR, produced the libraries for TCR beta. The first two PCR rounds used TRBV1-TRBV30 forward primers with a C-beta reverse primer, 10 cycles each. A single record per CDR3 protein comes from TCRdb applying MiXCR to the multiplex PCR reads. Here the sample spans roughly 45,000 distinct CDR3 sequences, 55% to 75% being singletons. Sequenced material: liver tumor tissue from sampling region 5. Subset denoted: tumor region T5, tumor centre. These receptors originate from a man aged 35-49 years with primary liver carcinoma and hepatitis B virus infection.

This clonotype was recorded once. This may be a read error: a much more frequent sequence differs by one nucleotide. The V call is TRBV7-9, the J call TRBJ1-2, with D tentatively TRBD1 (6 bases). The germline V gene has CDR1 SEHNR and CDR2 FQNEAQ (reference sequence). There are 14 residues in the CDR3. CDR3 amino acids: CASSPQGKSLDYIF. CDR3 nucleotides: TGTGCCAGCAGCCCACAGGGTAAATCCTTAGACTACATCTTC.

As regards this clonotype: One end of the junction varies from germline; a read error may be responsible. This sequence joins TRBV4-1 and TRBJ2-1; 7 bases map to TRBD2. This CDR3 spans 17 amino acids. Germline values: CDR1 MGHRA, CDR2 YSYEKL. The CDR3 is CASSQSFLRETDNERFF. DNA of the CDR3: TGCGCCAGCAGCCAATCCTTTCTGCGGGAGACCGACAATGAGCGGTTCTTC.

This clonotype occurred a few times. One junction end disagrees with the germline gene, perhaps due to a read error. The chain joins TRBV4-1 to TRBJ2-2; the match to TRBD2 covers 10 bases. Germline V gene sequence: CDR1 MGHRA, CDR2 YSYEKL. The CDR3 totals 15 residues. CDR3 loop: CASSLAGDVAGELFF. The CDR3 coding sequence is TGCGCTAGCAGTCTAGCGGGAGATGTCGCTGGGGAGCTGTTTTTT.

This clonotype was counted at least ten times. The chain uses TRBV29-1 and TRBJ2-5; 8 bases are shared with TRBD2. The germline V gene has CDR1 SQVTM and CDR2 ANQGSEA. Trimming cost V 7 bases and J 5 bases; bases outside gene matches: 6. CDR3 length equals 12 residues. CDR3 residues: CSGRAGEETQYF. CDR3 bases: TGCAGCGGAAGAGCGGGAGAGGAGACCCAGTACTTC.

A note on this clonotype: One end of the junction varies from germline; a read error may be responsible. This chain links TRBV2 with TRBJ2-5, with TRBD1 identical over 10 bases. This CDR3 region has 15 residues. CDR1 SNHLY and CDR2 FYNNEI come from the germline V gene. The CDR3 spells CASRETTGGEGTRYF. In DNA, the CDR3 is TGTGCCAGCAGGGAGACGACAGGGGGCGAGGGGACCCGGTACTTC.

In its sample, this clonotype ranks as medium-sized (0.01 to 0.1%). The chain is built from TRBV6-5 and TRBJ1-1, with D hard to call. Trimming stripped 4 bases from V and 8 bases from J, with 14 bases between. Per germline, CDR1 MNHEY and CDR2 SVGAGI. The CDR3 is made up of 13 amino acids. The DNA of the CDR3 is TGTGCCAGCAGTTCCCCTTGGGCAGTAGAAGCTTTCTTT. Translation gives CASSSPWAVEAFF.

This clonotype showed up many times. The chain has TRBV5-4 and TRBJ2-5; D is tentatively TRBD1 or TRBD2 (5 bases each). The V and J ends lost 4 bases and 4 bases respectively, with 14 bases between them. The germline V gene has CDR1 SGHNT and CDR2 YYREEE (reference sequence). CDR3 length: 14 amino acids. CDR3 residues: CASSRGRRLETQYF. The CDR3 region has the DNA TGTGCCAGCAGCCGGGGACGGCGGTTAGAGACCCAGTACTTC.

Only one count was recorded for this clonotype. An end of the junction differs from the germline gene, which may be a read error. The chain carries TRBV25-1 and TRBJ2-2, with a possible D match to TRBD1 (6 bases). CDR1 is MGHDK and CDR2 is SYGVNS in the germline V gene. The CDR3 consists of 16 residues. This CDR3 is CASSDRGPCHTGELSF. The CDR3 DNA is TGTGCCAGCAGTGACAGGGGACCATGCCACACCGGGGAGCTGTCTTTT.

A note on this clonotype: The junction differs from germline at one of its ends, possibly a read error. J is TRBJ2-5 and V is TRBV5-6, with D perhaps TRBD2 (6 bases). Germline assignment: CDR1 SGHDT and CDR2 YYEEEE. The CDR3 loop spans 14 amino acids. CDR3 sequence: CGSSLFGGEGTQYF. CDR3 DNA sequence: TGCGGCAGCAGCTTGTTCGGCGGGGAAGGGACCCAGTACTTC.

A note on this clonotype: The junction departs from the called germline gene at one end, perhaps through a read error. CDR3 DNA: TGTGCCAGCAGTTTCCGGGGGTCTAGCATAGATACGCGGTATTTT. Translated, it gives CASSFRGSSIDTRYF. J is TRBJ2-3 and V is TRBV6-5, with TRBD2 as a possible D gene (6 bases). Germline CDR1 MNHEY, CDR2 SVGAGI. The CDR3 covers 15 residues.

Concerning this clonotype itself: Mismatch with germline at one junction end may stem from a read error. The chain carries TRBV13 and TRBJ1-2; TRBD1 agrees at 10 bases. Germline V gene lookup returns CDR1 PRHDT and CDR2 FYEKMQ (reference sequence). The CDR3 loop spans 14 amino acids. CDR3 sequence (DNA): TGTACCAGCAGCTTAAGACAGGGGGCGAGAGGCTGCACCTTC. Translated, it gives CTSSLRQGARGCTF.

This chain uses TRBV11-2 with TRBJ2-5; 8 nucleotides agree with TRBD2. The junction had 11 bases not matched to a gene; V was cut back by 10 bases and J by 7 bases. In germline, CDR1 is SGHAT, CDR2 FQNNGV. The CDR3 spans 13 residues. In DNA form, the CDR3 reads TGTGCCATCGGGGGGGGGGACCAGGGGACCCAGTACTTC. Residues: CAIGGGDQGTQYF.

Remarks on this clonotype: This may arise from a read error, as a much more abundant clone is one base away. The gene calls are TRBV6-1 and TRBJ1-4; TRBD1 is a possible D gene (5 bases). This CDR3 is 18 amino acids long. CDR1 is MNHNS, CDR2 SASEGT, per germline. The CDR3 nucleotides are TGTGCCAGCAGTGAAAGAGGAACAGGCGTTGCAACTAATGAAAAACCGTTTTTT. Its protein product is CASSERGTGVATNEKPFF.

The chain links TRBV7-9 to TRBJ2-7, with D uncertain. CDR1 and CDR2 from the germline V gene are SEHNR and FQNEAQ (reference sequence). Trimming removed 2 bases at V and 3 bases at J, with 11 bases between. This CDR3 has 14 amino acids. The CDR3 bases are TGTGCCAGCAGCTTATCCTCTGGTCACTACGAGCAGTACTTC. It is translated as CASSLSSGHYEQYF.

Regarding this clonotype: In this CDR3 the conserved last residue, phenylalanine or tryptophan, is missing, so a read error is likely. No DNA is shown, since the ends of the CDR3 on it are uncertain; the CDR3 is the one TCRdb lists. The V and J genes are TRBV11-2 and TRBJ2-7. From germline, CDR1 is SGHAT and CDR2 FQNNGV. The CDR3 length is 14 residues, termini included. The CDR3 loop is CASSLGRGSCEHYL.

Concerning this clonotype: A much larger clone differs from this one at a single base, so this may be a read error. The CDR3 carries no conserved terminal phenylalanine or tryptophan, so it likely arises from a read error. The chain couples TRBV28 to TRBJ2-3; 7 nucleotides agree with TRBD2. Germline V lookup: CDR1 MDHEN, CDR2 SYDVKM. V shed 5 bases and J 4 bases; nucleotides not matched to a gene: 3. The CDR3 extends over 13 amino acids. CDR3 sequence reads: CASSTTSSDTQYS. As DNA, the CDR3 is TGTGCCAGCAGTACGACTAGCTCAGATACGCAGTATTCT.

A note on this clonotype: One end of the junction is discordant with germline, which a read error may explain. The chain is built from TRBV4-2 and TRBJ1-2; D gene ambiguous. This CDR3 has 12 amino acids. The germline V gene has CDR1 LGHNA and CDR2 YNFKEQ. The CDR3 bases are TGTGTCAGCAGCCAAGAGCAGTATGGCTACACCTTC. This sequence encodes CVSSQEQYGYTF.

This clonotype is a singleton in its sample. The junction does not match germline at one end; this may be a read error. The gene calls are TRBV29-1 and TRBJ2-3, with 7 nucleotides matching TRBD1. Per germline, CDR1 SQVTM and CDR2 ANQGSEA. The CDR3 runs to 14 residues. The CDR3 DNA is TGCAGTGTCGCCCCGGGACAGCTCACAGATACGCAGTTTTTT. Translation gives CSVAPGQLTDTQFF.

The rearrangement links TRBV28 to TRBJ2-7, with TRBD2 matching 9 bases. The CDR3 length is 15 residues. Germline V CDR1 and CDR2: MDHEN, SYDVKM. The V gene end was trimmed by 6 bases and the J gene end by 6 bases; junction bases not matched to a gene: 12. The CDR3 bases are TGTGCCAGCAGCTCCTCGGGACTAGCAGCCGGCGAGCAGTACTTC. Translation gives CASSSSGLAAGEQYF.

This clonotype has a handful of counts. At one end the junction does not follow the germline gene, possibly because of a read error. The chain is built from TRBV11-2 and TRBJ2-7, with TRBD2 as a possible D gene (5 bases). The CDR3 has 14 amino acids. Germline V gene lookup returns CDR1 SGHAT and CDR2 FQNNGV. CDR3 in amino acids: CASNLTDTAYERYF. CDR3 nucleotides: TGTGCCAGCAACTTAACTGACACTGCCTACGAGCGGTACTTT.

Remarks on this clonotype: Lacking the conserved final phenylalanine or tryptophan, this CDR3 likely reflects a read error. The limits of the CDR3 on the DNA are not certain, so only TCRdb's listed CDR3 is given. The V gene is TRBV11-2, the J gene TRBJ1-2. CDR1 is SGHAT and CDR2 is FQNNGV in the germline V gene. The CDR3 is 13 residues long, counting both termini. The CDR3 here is CASSLGGNYGYTI.

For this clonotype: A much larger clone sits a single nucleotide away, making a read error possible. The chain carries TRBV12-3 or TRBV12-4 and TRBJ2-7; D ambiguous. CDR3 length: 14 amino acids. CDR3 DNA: TGTGTCAGCAGCATGGACCCGAGCTCCTACGAGCAGTACTTC. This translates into CVSSMDPSSYEQYF.

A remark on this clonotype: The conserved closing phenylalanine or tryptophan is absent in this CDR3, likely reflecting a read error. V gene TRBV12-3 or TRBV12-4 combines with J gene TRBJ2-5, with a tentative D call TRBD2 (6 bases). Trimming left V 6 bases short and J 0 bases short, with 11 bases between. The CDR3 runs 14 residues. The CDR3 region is CASSGLTNQETQYL. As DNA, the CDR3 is TGTGCCAGCAGCGGACTAACGAACCAAGAGACCCAGTACTTA.

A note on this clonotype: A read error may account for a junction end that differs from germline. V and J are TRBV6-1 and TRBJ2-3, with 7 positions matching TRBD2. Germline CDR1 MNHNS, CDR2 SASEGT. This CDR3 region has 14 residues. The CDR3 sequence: CVSSERGVPDTQYF. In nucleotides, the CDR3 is TGTGTCAGCAGTGAACGGGGGGTCCCAGATACGCAGTATTTC.

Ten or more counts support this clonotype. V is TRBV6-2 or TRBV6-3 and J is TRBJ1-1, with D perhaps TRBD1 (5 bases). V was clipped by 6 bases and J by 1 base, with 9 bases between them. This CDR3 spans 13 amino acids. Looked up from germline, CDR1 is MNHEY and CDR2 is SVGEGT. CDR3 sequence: CASSWDPNTEAFF. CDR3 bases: TGTGCCAGCAGCTGGGACCCGAACACTGAAGCTTTCTTT.

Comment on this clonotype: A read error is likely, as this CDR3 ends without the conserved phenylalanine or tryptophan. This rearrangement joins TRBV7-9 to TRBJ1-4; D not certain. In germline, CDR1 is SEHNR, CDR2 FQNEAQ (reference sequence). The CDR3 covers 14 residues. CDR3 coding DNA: TGTGCTAGCAGCTTGTCCAGTGTAAATGAAAAACTGTTTTCT. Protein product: CASSLSSVNEKLFS.

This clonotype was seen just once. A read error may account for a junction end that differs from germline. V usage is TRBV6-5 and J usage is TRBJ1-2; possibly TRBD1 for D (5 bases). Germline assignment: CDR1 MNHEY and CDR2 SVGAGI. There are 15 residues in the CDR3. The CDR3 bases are TGTGCCAGCAGATACACCGTAGGGGAAAACTATGGCTACGCCTTC. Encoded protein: CASRYTVGENYGYAF.